This T cell receptor beta chain is drawn from a study of beta chain features in type 1 diabetes. Whole-study context: There was similarity between patients and healthy donors in age, gender and cell yields. Study outcomes and limitations: Equally in patients and controls, PCR might preferentially amplify shorter templates. Patients showed naive, central memory and Treg TCRB repertoires that appeared more similar than those of healthy donors.

A few counts support this clone. The antigen remains unidentified. The junction and the germline gene differ at one end; a read error may be behind it. Every single donor gave one heparinised blood draw, and these averaged around 0.12 L. Isolated RNA was reverse transcribed in full, so expressed TCRB transcripts were sequenced. Using immunoSEQ multiplex PCR, the repertoire was profiled, and TCRdb retains in-frame clones only, with some absent. The data hold 200,000 to 250,000 clones, with 9.6% observed a single time. This receptor was taken from a woman aged 18-35 years in good health. The sample was naive CD4+ T cells from blood.

Here the CDR3 reads CARSRDRGDYGYTF. The DNA for the CDR3 is TGTGCCCGGAGCAGAGACAGGGGTGACTATGGCTACACCTTC. J is TRBJ1-2 and V is TRBV30, with TRBD1 identical over 8 bases. Germline values: CDR1 GTSNPN, CDR2 SVGIG (reference sequence). The CDR3 runs to 14 residues.